This T cell receptor (beta chain) stems from a study of T-cell reconstitution after alpha-beta-depleted transplantation in children (dated by TCRdb to about 2016). Broadly, across the study: Using TCR repertoire profiling, the study quantitatively followed how T-cell immune reconstitution unfolded in children after TCRalphabeta/CD19-depleted allogeneic hematopoietic cell transplantation.

What this sample's treatment or condition label stands for: allogeneic hematopoietic cell transplantation with graft depleted of TCRalphabeta T cells and CD19 B cells. Transplant recipients were children who received TCRalphabeta/CD19-depleted allogeneic hematopoietic cell grafts. Comment on this clonotype: Its recognized antigen is unknown. No quality values exist for individual bases; no much larger clone is one base distant.

Beyond this particular receptor, the publication reports: Hyperexpanded clone frequencies declined over subsequent months; after one year, T-cell counts and TCRbeta diversity were mostly attributed to newly produced T cells. In some patients, the high TCRbeta diversity seen at day 60 was put down to recipient T cells and intrathymic progenitors that had survived conditioning. The apparently early recovery of alphabetaT-cell counts about two months after transplant reportedly depended on only several hundred rapidly expanded clones that came from non-depleted graft cells.

Libraries were built with PCR. Sequenced using an Illumina HiSeq 2500. To normalize quantification of the TCRbeta repertoire, the TCR libraries were built with molecular barcoding that relied on unique molecular identifiers. The public sequencing data were trimmed at Q25 with fastp and processed into clonotypes with MiXCR by TCRdb, which kept only in-frame beta chains. Merged by CDR3 protein, the rows form single entries marked with the most common genes and DNA. The sample table shows more than 300,000 distinct CDR3 sequences, and about 17% are seen once. The ten biggest clones cover roughly 40% of the sample. Sequencing was performed on PBMCs, mostly from graft donor cells, taken 360 days after TCRalphabeta/CD19-depleted stem cell transplant. The sequence came from a male patient between 2 and 10 years old who had a stem cell transplant for acute lymphoblastic leukemia, so the T cells may come from the graft donor.

The DNA sequence follows: TGCAGCGTTGGAAGTTATAGCGGGGTAAACAATGAGCAGTTCTTC. This yields the protein CSVGSYSGVNNEQFF. The rearrangement combines TRBV29-1 with TRBJ2-1; 8 central nucleotides agree with TRBD2. CDR1 and CDR2 are drawn from the germline V gene: SQVTM, ANQGSEA. Here V drops 4 bases and J drops 5 bases, and the junction holds 10 bases not matched to any gene. From the cysteine up to the phenylalanine, the CDR3 has a length of 15 residues. Just the 45-base CDR3 DNA is kept, in frame starting at base 1.